This T cell receptor beta chain was sequenced for a study of CD8+CD57+ T cells in acquired aplastic anemia. Whole-study results and caveats: CD8+CD57+ cells (from patients) displayed lower diversity than the total CD4+ and CD8+ pools did.

Sequencing involved patients with CD8+CD57+ cell expansion previously shown by flow cytometry. CD8+CD57+ effector memory cells from a sixth of the 12 patients were also sequenced. Severe acquired aplastic anemia was present in all patients. Patients had not yet gotten any therapy when their blood was taken for sampling. Genomic DNA, the template, was used for profiling of the TCR beta VDJ and CDR3. A single record per CDR3 protein comes from TCRdb applying MiXCR to the reads. The sample has roughly 17,000 distinct CDR3 sequences; over 35% are singletons. With regard to this clonotype: As yet, its antigen is unknown.

V gave up 8 bases and J gave up 1 base, with 14 bases separating them. Per the germline V gene, CDR1 is SEHNR and CDR2 is FQNEAQ (reference sequence). The CDR3 spans 14 residues. The TCR sequence derives from a human donor with aplastic anemia. The chain recombines TRBV7-9 with TRBJ1-2, with a tentative D call TRBD1 (5 bases). The specimen was CD8+CD57+ T cells sorted from PBMCs. Indicated subset: bead-enriched CD8+CD57+ effector memory T cells from SAA patients. CDR3 region: CASCQGDLNYGYTF. CDR3 bases: TGTGCCAGCTGCCAAGGGGATCTTAACTATGGCTACACCTTC. Full variable domain (remainder filled in from reference TRBV7-9 and TRBJ1-2): DTGVSQNPRHKITKRGQNVTFRCDPISEHNRLYWYRQTLGQGPEFLTYFQNEAQLEKSRLLSDRFSAERPKGSFSTLEIQRTEQGDSAMYLCASCQGDLNYGYTFGSGTRLTVV.